Listed below are T cell receptor beta chains from one sample, sequenced in a study of response to subunit inactivated influenza vaccine. One entry per CDR3 protein results from TCRdb running MiXCR on the RT-PCR reads. The data contain about 650,000 distinct CDR3 sequences, 15% to 18% of them singletons. This sample comprised PBMCs from blood, obtained 11 to 12 days after vaccination. Source of these receptors: a man aged 50 or older who received an inactivated influenza vaccine. CDR3s include the opening cysteine and the closing phenylalanine or tryptophan. Fields, in order: V gene, J gene, clone size, CDR3 protein. Size values are once, few and many counts, or a class for expanded clones, and some rows have none.

V gene: TRBV5-5
J gene: TRBJ1-5
clone size: NA
CDR3 protein: CASSLVGGEGQPQHF

V gene: TRBV6-2/TRBV6-3
J gene: TRBJ1-1
clone size: many
CDR3 protein: CASSTVNTEAFF

V gene: TRBV28
J gene: TRBJ2-1
clone size: NA
CDR3 protein: CATTWLNEQFF

V gene: TRBV20-1
J gene: TRBJ2-3
clone size: few
CDR3 protein: CSARGLAGPDTQYF

V gene: TRBV5-1
J gene: TRBJ2-1
clone size: many
CDR3 protein: CASSSRGSSYNEQFF

V gene: TRBV6-2/TRBV6-3
J gene: TRBJ1-5
clone size: few
CDR3 protein: CASSLSGLSQPQHF

V gene: TRBV14
J gene: TRBJ2-7
clone size: few
CDR3 protein: CASSLVGASTYEQYF

V gene: TRBV7-9
J gene: TRBJ1-6
clone size: NA
CDR3 protein: CASSFGGVKSSPLHF

V gene: TRBV9
J gene: TRBJ2-5
clone size: NA
CDR3 protein: CASSVGTVHWETQYF

V gene: TRBV10-3
J gene: TRBJ2-2
clone size: few
CDR3 protein: CAARQGSTGELFF

V gene: TRBV20-1
J gene: TRBJ1-4
clone size: NA
CDR3 protein: CSARGSSEKLFF

V gene: TRBV7-3
J gene: TRBJ2-7
clone size: few
CDR3 protein: CASSPRREDEQYF

V gene: TRBV11-2
J gene: TRBJ1-1
clone size: NA
CDR3 protein: CASSLSLTEAFF

V gene: TRBV18
J gene: TRBJ2-5
clone size: NA
CDR3 protein: CASSQVTSGSKETQYF

V gene: TRBV25-1
J gene: TRBJ1-6
clone size: NA
CDR3 protein: CASSETGYGSPLHF

V gene: TRBV5-1
J gene: TRBJ2-5
clone size: NA
CDR3 protein: CASSFSGTGVGETQYF

V gene: TRBV7-2
J gene: TRBJ2-7
clone size: NA
CDR3 protein: CASSLQISSGEQYF

V gene: TRBV18
J gene: TRBJ1-1
clone size: few
CDR3 protein: CASSPGQAEAFF

V gene: TRBV11-2
J gene: TRBJ2-5
clone size: few
CDR3 protein: CASSLDPPSGGYQETQYF

V gene: TRBV29-1
J gene: TRBJ2-3
clone size: few
CDR3 protein: CSARQGAGTDTQYF

V gene: TRBV27
J gene: TRBJ2-7
clone size: NA
CDR3 protein: CASSPLGASYEQYF

V gene: TRBV2
J gene: TRBJ2-2
clone size: NA
CDR3 protein: CASSVAGAAGELFF

V gene: TRBV20-1
J gene: TRBJ1-5
clone size: few
CDR3 protein: CSAASYSNQPQHF

V gene: TRBV12-3/TRBV12-4
J gene: TRBJ2-2
clone size: many
CDR3 protein: CASLIPPGELFF

V gene: TRBV10-3
J gene: TRBJ2-1
clone size: many
CDR3 protein: CAISRLAGVDNEQFF

V gene: TRBV4-3
J gene: TRBJ2-1
clone size: NA
CDR3 protein: CASSQEGGLRWDSYNEQFF

V gene: TRBV6-2/TRBV6-3
J gene: TRBJ2-1
clone size: NA
CDR3 protein: CAIGRSLAAYNEQFF

V gene: TRBV5-1
J gene: TRBJ2-1
clone size: NA
CDR3 protein: CASSLLQANSYNEQFF

V gene: TRBV24-1
J gene: TRBJ2-1
clone size: many
CDR3 protein: CATSDNGRNSYNEQFF

V gene: TRBV24-1
J gene: TRBJ2-7
clone size: NA
CDR3 protein: CATRIDRASTRAYEQYF

V gene: TRBV30
J gene: TRBJ2-7
clone size: NA
CDR3 protein: CAWSRVGTAEQYF